Each of the 29 T cell receptor beta chains below was sequenced from the same sample in a study of blood T cell repertoires in COVID-19. Produced via immunoSEQ multiplex PCR; TCRdb's table is partial and in-frame only. Of 25,000 to 35,000 clones listed, around 80% are singletons. Sequenced material: peripheral blood. These receptors all come from an elderly woman with acute or convalescent COVID-19.

The chain recombines TRBV5-1 with TRBJ2-1; 13 positions agree with TRBD2. Per the germline V gene, CDR1 is SGHRS and CDR2 is YFSETQ. The CDR3 contains 15 residues. Trimming at V came to 4 bases and at J to 8 bases, leaving 6 bases not matched to a gene. Here the CDR3 reads CASSLTSGRADEQFF. In DNA, the CDR3 is TGCGCCAGCAGCCTTACTAGCGGGAGGGCGGATGAGCAGTTCTTC.

This sequence joins TRBV2 and TRBJ1-3, with D tentatively TRBD1 (6 bases). With 9 bases removed from V and 0 bases from J, the gap between germline ends came to 15 bases. In germline, CDR1 is SNHLY, CDR2 FYNNEI. The length of the CDR3 is 15 residues. The DNA of the CDR3 is TGTGCCAGGTCTACAGGGAAAGGCTCTGGAAACACCATATATTTT. Protein sequence: CARSTGKGSGNTIYF.

The V call is TRBV5-4, the J call TRBJ2-5; 9 bases fit TRBD1. Germline V gene data show CDR1 as SGHNT and CDR2 as YYREEE (reference sequence). This CDR3 spans 16 amino acids. J was trimmed by 2 bases and V by 4 bases; bases with no gene match: 9. CDR3 sequence reads: CASSPSQGQGQETQYF. The CDR3 bases are TGTGCCAGCAGCCCCTCGCAGGGACAGGGTCAAGAGACCCAGTACTTC.

This chain uses TRBV27 with TRBJ2-7; 10 bases agree with TRBD1. Trimming removed 1 base from V and 7 bases from J; junction bases left unmatched: 10. The CDR3 has 16 residues. Per germline, CDR1 MNHEY and CDR2 SMNVEV (reference sequence). CDR3 sequence: CASSLFSGTGVGEQYF. The CDR3 coding sequence is TGTGCCAGCAGTTTATTCTCCGGGACAGGGGTGGGGGAGCAGTACTTC.

The V and J genes are TRBV6-4 and TRBJ2-7; no definite D call. CDR3 size: 12 residues. The germline CDR1 and CDR2 sequences are MRHNA and SNTAGT. V shed 1 base and J shed 6 bases, with 7 bases lying between them. CDR3 loop: CASSDLTGEQYF. The CDR3 region has the DNA TGTGCCAGCAGTGACTTAACGGGCGAGCAGTACTTC.

The V call is TRBV27, the J call TRBJ2-1; D possibly corresponds to TRBD2 (6 bases). This CDR3 is built from 14 residues. Germline CDR1 and CDR2: MNHEY and SMNVEV (reference sequence). With 5 bases removed from V and 8 bases from J, the gap between germline ends came to 16 bases. CDR3 residues: CASSLLGSGYEQFF. The CDR3 DNA sequence: TGTGCCAGCAGTCTCCTAGGTAGCGGCTATGAGCAGTTCTTC.

The chain links TRBV19 to TRBJ2-5; D perhaps matches TRBD1 (6 bases). Germline CDR1 reads LNHDA; CDR2 reads SQIVND (reference sequence). The CDR3 runs 13 residues. V gave up 4 bases and J gave up 2 bases, with 8 bases separating them. The CDR3 protein is CASSTTGQETQYF. The CDR3 DNA reads TGTGCCAGTAGTACCACAGGGCAAGAGACCCAGTACTTC.

The chain uses TRBV5-1 and TRBJ2-6; TRBD2 matches at 11 bases. Germline V gene sequence: CDR1 SGHRS, CDR2 YFSETQ. The V and J ends lost 0 bases and 0 bases, in that order; junction bases with no gene match: 14. The CDR3 totals 22 residues. The CDR3 DNA sequence: TGCGCCAGCAGCTTGGGACGGCTTGATCCTAGCGGGAGGCCCTCTGGGGCCAACGTCCTGACTTTC. Protein: CASSLGRLDPSGRPSGANVLTF.

The chain links TRBV2 to TRBJ2-1; 8 nucleotides line up with TRBD1. The CDR3 spans 16 residues. The V gene's germline CDR1 is SNHLY and CDR2 FYNNEI. J was trimmed by 7 bases and V by 0 bases; bases with no gene match: 8. The DNA for the CDR3 is TGTGCCAGCAGTGAAGCCTTGGCAGGGGGCTGGAATGAGCAGTTCTTC. It is translated as CASSEALAGGWNEQFF.

V and J are TRBV6-5 and TRBJ2-2, with a weak D call TRBD1 (5 bases). Germline values: CDR1 MNHEY, CDR2 SVGAGI. Between the trimmed V and J ends, which lost 4 bases and 2 bases, there was a span of 11 bases. CDR3 length: 15 residues. As DNA, the CDR3 is TGTGCCAGCAGTTCGACGACAGCAAACACCGGGGAGCTGTTTTTT. Amino acid sequence: CASSSTTANTGELFF.

Written as DNA, the CDR3 is TGTGCCAGTAGGGGACAGGAGGTATCTGGGGCCAACGTCCTGACTTTC. As protein: CASRGQEVSGANVLTF. The chain couples TRBV19 to TRBJ2-6, with 8 bases that match TRBD1. V lost 6 bases and J lost 1; bases outside the gene matches: 5. There are 16 residues in the CDR3. The germline V gene has CDR1 LNHDA and CDR2 SQIVND (reference sequence). Variable domain in full (rest from reference TRBV19 and TRBJ2-6): DGGITQSPKYLFRKEGQNVTLSCEQNLNHDAMYWYRQDPGQGLRLIYYSQIVNDFQKGDIAEGYSVSREKKESFPLTVTSAQKNPTAFYLCASRGQEVSGANVLTFGAGSRLTVL.

Here the CDR3 reads CASSFGGYGSGELFF. The CDR3 DNA follows: TGTGCCAGCAGCTTCGGAGGGTATGGGTCCGGGGAGCTGTTTTTT. J is TRBJ2-2 and V is TRBV11-2; a possible D gene is TRBD2 (6 bases). The CDR3 spans 15 residues. Looked up from germline, CDR1 is SGHAT and CDR2 is FQNNGV. Trimming cost V 3 bases and J 6 bases, with 14 bases left between them.

The V call is TRBV10-3, the J call TRBJ1-1, with D hard to call. This CDR3 is built from 13 residues. The germline V gene encodes CDR1 ENHRY and CDR2 SYGVKD. With 3 bases removed from V and 5 bases from J, the gap between germline ends came to 10 bases. This CDR3 reads CAISDAPTTEAFF. As DNA, the CDR3 is TGTGCCATCAGTGATGCCCCCACAACTGAAGCTTTCTTT.

CDR3 in DNA: TGTGCCAGCAGCTTAGGTTCCCAGGGGGAGCAGTACTTC. It yields the protein CASSLGSQGEQYF. V gene TRBV11-3 combines with J gene TRBJ2-7, with D possibly matching TRBD1 (6 bases). The germline gives CDR1 SGHNT, CDR2 YENEEA. Trimming took 1 base from V and 7 from J, leaving 11 bases between them. The CDR3 spans 13 residues.

The CDR3 here is CASSLTSGMFDEQFF. The CDR3 coding sequence is TGTGCCAGCAGCCTAACTAGCGGGATGTTCGATGAGCAGTTCTTC. The chain recombines TRBV9 with TRBJ2-1; 10 bases fit TRBD2. The CDR3 has 15 amino acids. Per the germline V gene, CDR1 is SGDLS and CDR2 is YYNGEE. V lost 4 bases and J lost 8; bases outside the gene matches: 9.

Worth noting for this clone: Its ends do not fully match the called genes, so a read error is possible. The V call is TRBV28, the J call TRBJ1-2; TRBD1 aligns across 10 bases. The CDR3 has 12 residues. Germline lookup yields CDR1 MDHEN and CDR2 SYDVKM. The CDR3 DNA reads TGTACCAGCGGGACAGGGGACTATGGCTACACCTTC. Translated, it gives CTSGTGDYGYTF.

The chain uses TRBV28 and TRBJ1-2, with a tentative D call TRBD1 (5 bases). The length of the CDR3 is 17 residues. Germline CDR1 MDHEN, CDR2 SYDVKM. Trimming removed 6 bases at V and 5 bases at J, with 25 bases between. The CDR3 DNA reads as TGTGCCAGCAGCCCTCCTTCAGGCCTTGACAGCATATATGGCTACACCTTC. Amino acid sequence: CASSPPSGLDSIYGYTF.

The chain links TRBV13 to TRBJ2-7; 7 nucleotides align to TRBD1. The germline gives CDR1 PRHDT, CDR2 FYEKMQ (reference sequence). The CDR3 is made up of 15 amino acids. The V segment lost 5 bases and the J segment 4 bases; nucleotides outside the gene matches: 11. CDR3 bases: TGTGCCAGCAGCACCTCGAGACAGGGTTTATACGAGCAGTACTTC. Translation gives CASSTSRQGLYEQYF. The whole variable domain, remainder taken from reference TRBV13 and TRBJ2-7, is AAGVIQSPRHLIKEKRETATLKCYPIPRHDTVYWYQQGPGQDPQFLISFYEKMQSDKGSIPDRFSAQQFSDYHSELNMSSLELGDSALYFCASSTSRQGLYEQYFGPGTRLTVT.

The chain is built from TRBV4-2 and TRBJ2-1; TRBD2 agrees at 8 bases. The CDR3 sequence is 17 residues long. Trimming removed 0 bases from V and 5 bases from J; junction bases left unmatched: 9. The germline gives CDR1 LGHNA, CDR2 YNFKEQ. In DNA, the CDR3 is TGTGCCAGCAGCCAAGATCTCGGTGGCGGGGGGCACAATGAGCAGTTCTTC. Encoded protein: CASSQDLGGGGHNEQFF.

The genes are TRBV19 and TRBJ1-6, with D possibly being TRBD1 (5 bases). The germline gives CDR1 LNHDA, CDR2 SQIVND (reference sequence). This CDR3 has 12 amino acids. V lost 9 bases and J 12 bases, leaving 15 bases between the germline ends. The CDR3 nucleotides are TGTGCCAGCCAGACAGCTCCCGGACCCCTCCACTTT. Amino acids: CASQTAPGPLHF.

J is TRBJ2-7 and V is TRBV6-2 or TRBV6-3; 8 bases match TRBD2. The junction had 3 bases not matched to a gene; V was cut back by 2 bases and J by 3 bases. Germline loops: CDR1 MNHEY, CDR2 SVGEGT. The CDR3 sequence is 14 residues long. CDR3 sequence (DNA): TGTGCCAGCAGTTACACTAGCGGCTACTACGAGCAGTACTTC. Encoded protein: CASSYTSGYYEQYF.

This chain uses TRBV6-5 with TRBJ1-1, with TRBD1 as a possible D gene (5 bases). CDR1 and CDR2 (germline): MNHEY, SVGAGI. This CDR3 spans 11 amino acids. V was shortened by 6 bases and J by 7 bases, with 9 bases between the two germline ends. The CDR3 DNA is TGTGCCAGCAGATTCGACAGTGAAGCTTTCTTT. Translation gives CASRFDSEAFF.

This chain joins TRBV7-8 and TRBJ1-6; 7 bases map to TRBD1. The CDR3 covers 16 residues. Germline loops: CDR1 SGHVS, CDR2 FQNEAQ. With V trimmed by 2 bases and J by 7 bases, 8 bases remained unmatched. This CDR3 is CASSLRQGRGNSPLHF. The CDR3 nucleotides read TGTGCCAGCAGCTTAAGACAGGGAAGGGGGAATTCACCCCTCCACTTT.

J is TRBJ1-3 and V is TRBV2, with D hard to call. The CDR3 consists of 12 residues. Between the trimmed V and J ends, which lost 2 bases and 4 bases, there was a span of 3 bases. Germline assignment: CDR1 SNHLY and CDR2 FYNNEI. The CDR3 loop reads CASSELGNTIYF. The CDR3 DNA reads TGTGCCAGCAGTGAACTCGGAAACACCATATATTTT.

The chain links TRBV30 to TRBJ2-6, with D unresolved. V was pared by 3 bases and J by 0 bases, with 6 bases between. The CDR3 has 14 amino acids. Germline assignment: CDR1 GTSNPN and CDR2 SVGIG (reference sequence). The CDR3 here is CAWSISSGANVLTF. As DNA, the CDR3 is TGTGCCTGGAGCATCAGCTCTGGGGCCAACGTCCTGACTTTC. Drawing the rest from reference TRBV30 and TRBJ2-6, the complete variable domain is SQTIHQWPATLVQPVGSPLSLECTVEGTSNPNLYWYRQAAGRGLQLLFYSVGIGQISSEVPQNLSASRPQDRQFILSSKKLLLSDSGFYLCAWSISSGANVLTFGAGSRLTVL.

This chain uses TRBV9 with TRBJ2-7; 9 nucleotides line up with TRBD2. The V gene end was trimmed by 3 bases and the J gene end by 2 bases; junction bases not matched to a gene: 6. The CDR3 has 15 residues. Per the germline V gene, CDR1 is SGDLS and CDR2 is YYNGEE. CDR3 bases: TGTGCCAGCAGCGAACAAGCGGGAGGTCCCTACGAGCAGTACTTC. Its translation: CASSEQAGGPYEQYF.

A few counts support this clone. This sequence joins TRBV9 and TRBJ2-3, with 9 bases fitting TRBD1. The CDR3 covers 14 residues. Losses at the gene ends were 5 bases for V and 4 bases for J; bases not matched to a gene: 5. CDR1 is SGDLS, CDR2 YYNGEE, per germline. CDR3 sequence: CASSPTGGADTQYF. DNA for the CDR3: TGTGCCAGCAGTCCTACAGGGGGCGCAGATACGCAGTATTTT. The entire variable domain, with the rest obtained from reference TRBV9 and TRBJ2-3, is as follows: DSGVTQTPKHLITATGQRVTLRCSPRSGDLSVYWYQQSLDQGLQFLIQYYNGEERAKGNILERFSAQQFPDLHSELNLSSLELGDSALYFCASSPTGGADTQYFGPGTRLTVL.

This chain connects TRBV5-4 to TRBJ2-5; 15 bases are shared with TRBD2. The CDR3 covers 19 residues. The J segment lost 5 bases and the V segment lost 0 bases, leaving 11 bases of the junction unmatched. From germline, CDR1 is SGHNT and CDR2 YYREEE (reference sequence). CDR3 bases: TGTGCCAGCAGCTTGGACGGGACTAGCGGGAGGTTCAACGTGGAGACCCAGTACTTC. Amino acids: CASSLDGTSGRFNVETQYF.

This chain uses TRBV6-5 with TRBJ1-1; the D gene is possibly TRBD1 (5 bases). The CDR3 runs 14 residues. Between the trimmed V and J ends, which lost 1 base and 2 bases, there was a span of 8 bases. Germline assignment: CDR1 MNHEY and CDR2 SVGAGI. In DNA form, the CDR3 reads TGTGCCAGCAGTTACTTTGGGACTAACACTGAAGCTTTCTTT. Translation gives CASSYFGTNTEAFF.